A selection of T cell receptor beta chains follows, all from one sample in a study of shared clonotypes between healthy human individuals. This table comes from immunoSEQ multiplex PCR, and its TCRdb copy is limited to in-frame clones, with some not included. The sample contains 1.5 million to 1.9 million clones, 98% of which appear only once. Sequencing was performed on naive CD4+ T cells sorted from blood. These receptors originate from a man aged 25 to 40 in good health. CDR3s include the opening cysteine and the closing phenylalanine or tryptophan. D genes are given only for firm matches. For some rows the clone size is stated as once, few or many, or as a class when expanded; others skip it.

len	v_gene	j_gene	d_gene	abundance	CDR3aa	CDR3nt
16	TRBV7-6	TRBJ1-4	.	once	CASSLWGEGTNEKLFF	TGTGCCAGCAGCTTATGGGGGGAAGGAACTAATGAAAAACTGTTTTTT
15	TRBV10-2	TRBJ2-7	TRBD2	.	CASQRRDLAGYEQYF	TGCGCCAGCCAACGACGGGACCTAGCGGGATACGAGCAGTACTTC
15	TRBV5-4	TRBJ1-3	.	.	CASSPRRGSGNTIYF	TGTGCCAGCAGCCCGAGGAGGGGCTCTGGAAACACCATATATTTT
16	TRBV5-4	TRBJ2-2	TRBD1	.	CASSPAGTGVTGELFF	TGTGCCAGCAGCCCGGCCGGGACAGGGGTGACCGGGGAGCTGTTTTTT
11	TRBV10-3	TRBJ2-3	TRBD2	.	CAIKAGNTQYF	TGTGCCATCAAAGCGGGGAATACGCAGTATTTT
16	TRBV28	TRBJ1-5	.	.	CASSLWVGTTNQPQHF	TGTGCCAGCAGTTTATGGGTTGGGACAACAAATCAGCCCCAGCATTTT
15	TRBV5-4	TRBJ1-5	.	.	CASSLGGGFDQPQHF	TGTGCCAGCAGCTTGGGCGGGGGTTTCGATCAGCCCCAGCATTTT
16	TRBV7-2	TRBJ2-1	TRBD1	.	CASSFISGTGYNEQFF	TGTGCCAGCAGTTTTATATCCGGGACAGGGTACAATGAGCAGTTCTTC
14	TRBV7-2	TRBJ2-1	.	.	CASSPTSSYNEQFF	TGTGCCAGCAGCCCGACTTCCTCCTACAATGAGCAGTTCTTC
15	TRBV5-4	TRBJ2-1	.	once	CASSLNRRTGNEQFF	TGTGCCAGCAGCTTGAATCGTAGGACCGGGAATGAGCAGTTCTTC
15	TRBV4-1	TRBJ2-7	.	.	CASSQDPISTREQYF	TGCGCCAGCAGCCAAGATCCCATTTCCACCCGGGAGCAGTACTTC
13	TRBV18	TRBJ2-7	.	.	CASSPLGDGEQYF	TGTGCCAGCTCACCCTTAGGGGACGGCGAGCAGTACTTC
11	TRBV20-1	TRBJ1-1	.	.	CSARGGSIAFF	TGCAGTGCTAGAGGCGGATCAATCGCTTTCTTT
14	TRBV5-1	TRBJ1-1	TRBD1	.	CASSPLNRGAEAFF	TGCGCCAGCAGCCCCCTAAACAGGGGGGCTGAAGCTTTCTTT
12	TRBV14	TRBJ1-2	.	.	CASSQVAYGYTF	TGTGCCAGCAGCCAAGTCGCCTATGGCTACACCTTC
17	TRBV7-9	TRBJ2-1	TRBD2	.	CASSLRGDPTAYNEQFF	TGTGCCAGCAGCCTTCGGGGGGACCCCACCGCCTACAATGAGCAGTTCTTC
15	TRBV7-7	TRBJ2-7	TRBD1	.	CASSRGQGEAYEQYF	TGTGCCAGCAGCAGAGGACAGGGGGAGGCCTACGAGCAGTACTTC
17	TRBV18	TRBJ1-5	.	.	CASSPTAGGVGNQPQHF	TGTGCCAGCTCACCGACGGCAGGCGGTGTCGGCAATCAGCCCCAGCATTTT
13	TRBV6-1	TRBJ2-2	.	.	CASKWGNTGELFF	TGTGCCAGCAAGTGGGGAAACACCGGGGAGCTGTTTTTT
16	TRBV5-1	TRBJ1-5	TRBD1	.	CASSLGTGGPGQPQHF	TGCGCCAGCAGCTTGGGGACAGGGGGTCCTGGACAGCCCCAGCATTTT
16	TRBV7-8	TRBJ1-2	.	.	CASSLVRLRAGYGYTF	TGTGCCAGCAGCTTAGTAAGGCTTCGGGCGGGTTATGGCTACACCTTC